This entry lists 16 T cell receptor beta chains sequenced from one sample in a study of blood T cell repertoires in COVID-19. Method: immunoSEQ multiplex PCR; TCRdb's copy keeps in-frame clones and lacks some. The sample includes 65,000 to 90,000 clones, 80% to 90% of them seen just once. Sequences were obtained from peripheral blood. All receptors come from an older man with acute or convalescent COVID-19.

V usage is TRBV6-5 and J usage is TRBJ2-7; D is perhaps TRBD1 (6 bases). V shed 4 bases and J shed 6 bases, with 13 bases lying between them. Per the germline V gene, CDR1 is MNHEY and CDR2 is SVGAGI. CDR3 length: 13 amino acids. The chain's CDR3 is CASSLPGQPEQYF. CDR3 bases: TGTGCCAGCAGTTTGCCGGGACAACCCGAGCAGTACTTC.

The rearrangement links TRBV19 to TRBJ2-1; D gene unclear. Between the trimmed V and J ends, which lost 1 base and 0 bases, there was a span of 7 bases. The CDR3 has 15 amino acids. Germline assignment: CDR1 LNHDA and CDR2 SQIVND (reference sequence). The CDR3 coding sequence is TGTGCCAGTAGTATAGGAACAGCCTCCTACAATGAGCAGTTCTTC. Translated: CASSIGTASYNEQFF.

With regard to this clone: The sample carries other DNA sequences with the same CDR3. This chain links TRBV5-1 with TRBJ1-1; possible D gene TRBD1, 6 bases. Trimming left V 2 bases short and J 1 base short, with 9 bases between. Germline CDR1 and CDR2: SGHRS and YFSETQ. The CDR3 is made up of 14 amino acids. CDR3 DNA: TGCGCCAGCAGCTTAGGACAGCGGAACACTGAAGCTTTCTTT. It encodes CASSLGQRNTEAFF.

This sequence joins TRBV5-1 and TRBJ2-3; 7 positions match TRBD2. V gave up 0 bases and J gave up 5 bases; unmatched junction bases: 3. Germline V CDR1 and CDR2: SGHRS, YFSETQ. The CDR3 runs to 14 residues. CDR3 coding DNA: TGCGCCAGCAGCTTGGCTGCGGGGGTAGATACGCAGTATTTT. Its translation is CASSLAAGVDTQYF.

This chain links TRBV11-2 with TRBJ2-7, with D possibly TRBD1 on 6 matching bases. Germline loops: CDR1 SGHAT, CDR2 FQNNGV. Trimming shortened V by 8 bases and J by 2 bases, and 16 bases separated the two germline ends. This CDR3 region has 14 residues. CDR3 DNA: TGTGCCAGCCAAGGGACAAGTGGCCCCTACGAGCAGTACTTC. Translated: CASQGTSGPYEQYF.

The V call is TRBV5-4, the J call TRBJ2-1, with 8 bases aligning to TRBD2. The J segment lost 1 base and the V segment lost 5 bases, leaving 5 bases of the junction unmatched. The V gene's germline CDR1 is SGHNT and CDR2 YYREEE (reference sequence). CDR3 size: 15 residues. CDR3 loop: CASSQSGSSYNEQFF. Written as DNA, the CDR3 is TGTGCCAGCAGTCAGAGCGGGAGTTCCTACAATGAGCAGTTCTTC.

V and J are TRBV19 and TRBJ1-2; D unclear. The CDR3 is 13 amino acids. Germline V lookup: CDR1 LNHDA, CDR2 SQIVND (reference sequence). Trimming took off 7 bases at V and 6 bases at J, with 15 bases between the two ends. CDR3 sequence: CASNPRLGDGYTF. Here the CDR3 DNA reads TGTGCCAGTAACCCCCGACTCGGGGATGGCTACACCTTC.

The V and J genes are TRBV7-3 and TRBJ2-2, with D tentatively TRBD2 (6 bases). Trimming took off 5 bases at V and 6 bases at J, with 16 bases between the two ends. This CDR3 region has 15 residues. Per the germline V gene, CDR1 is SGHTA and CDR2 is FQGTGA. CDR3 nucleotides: TGTGCCAGCAGCCGCCACGGGGTAGCGGCCGGGGAGCTGTTTTTT. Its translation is CASSRHGVAAGELFF.

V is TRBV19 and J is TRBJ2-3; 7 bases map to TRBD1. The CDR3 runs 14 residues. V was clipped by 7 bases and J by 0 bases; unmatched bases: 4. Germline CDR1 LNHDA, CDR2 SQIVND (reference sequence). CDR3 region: CASTTGASTDTQYF. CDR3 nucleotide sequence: TGTGCCAGTACAACAGGGGCTAGCACAGATACGCAGTATTTT.

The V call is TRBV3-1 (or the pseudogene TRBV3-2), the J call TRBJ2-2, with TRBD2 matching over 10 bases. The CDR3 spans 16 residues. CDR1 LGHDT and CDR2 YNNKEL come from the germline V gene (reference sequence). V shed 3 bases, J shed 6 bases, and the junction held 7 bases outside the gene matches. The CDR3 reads CASSHGTSGISGELFF. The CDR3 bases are TGTGCCAGCAGCCACGGCACTAGCGGGATTTCCGGGGAGCTGTTTTTT.

The chain's CDR3 is CAWSATRTGRNTIYF. DNA of the CDR3: TGTGCCTGGAGTGCCACTCGGACAGGGAGAAACACCATATATTTT. The J gene is TRBJ1-3, the V gene TRBV30, with 8 nucleotides matching TRBD1. There are 15 residues in the CDR3. J was trimmed by 5 bases and V by 1 base; bases with no gene match: 7. The germline V gene has CDR1 GTSNPN and CDR2 SVGIG (reference sequence). Filled out from reference TRBV30 and TRBJ1-3, the complete variable domain reads SQTIHQWPATLVQPVGSPLSLECTVEGTSNPNLYWYRQAAGRGLQLLFYSVGIGQISSEVPQNLSASRPQDRQFILSSKKLLLSDSGFYLCAWSATRTGRNTIYFGEGSWLTVV.

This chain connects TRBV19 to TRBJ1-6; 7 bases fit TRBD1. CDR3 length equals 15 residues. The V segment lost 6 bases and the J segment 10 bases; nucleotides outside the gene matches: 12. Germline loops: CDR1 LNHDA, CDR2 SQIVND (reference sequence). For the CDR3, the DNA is TGTGCCAGTAGCCCCGCCGACAGGGATTTCTCACCCCTCCACTTT. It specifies CASSPADRDFSPLHF.

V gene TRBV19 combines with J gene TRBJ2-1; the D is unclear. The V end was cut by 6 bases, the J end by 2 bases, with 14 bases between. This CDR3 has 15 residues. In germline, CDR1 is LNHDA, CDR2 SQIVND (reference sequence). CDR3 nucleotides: TGTGCCAGTAGCCTCCGAGACGGAGCCTACAATGAGCAGTTCTTC. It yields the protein CASSLRDGAYNEQFF.

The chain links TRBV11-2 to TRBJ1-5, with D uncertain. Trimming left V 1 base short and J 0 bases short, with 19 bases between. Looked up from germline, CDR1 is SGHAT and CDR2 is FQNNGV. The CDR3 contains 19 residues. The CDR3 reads CASSLAAGEPPHSNQPQHF. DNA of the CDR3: TGTGCCAGCAGCTTAGCGGCCGGGGAGCCCCCACATAGCAATCAGCCCCAGCATTTT.

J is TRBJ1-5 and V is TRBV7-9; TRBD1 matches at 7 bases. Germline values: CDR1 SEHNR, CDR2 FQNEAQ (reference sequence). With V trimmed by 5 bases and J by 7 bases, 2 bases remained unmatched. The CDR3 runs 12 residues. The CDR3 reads CASSPRGQPQHF. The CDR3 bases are TGTGCCAGCAGCCCCAGGGGGCAGCCCCAGCATTTT. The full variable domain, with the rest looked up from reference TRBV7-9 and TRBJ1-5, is DTGVSQNPRHKITKRGQNVTFRCDPISEHNRLYWYRQTLGQGPEFLTYFQNEAQLEKSRLLSDRFSAERPKGSFSTLEIQRTEQGDSAMYLCASSPRGQPQHFGDGTRLSIL.

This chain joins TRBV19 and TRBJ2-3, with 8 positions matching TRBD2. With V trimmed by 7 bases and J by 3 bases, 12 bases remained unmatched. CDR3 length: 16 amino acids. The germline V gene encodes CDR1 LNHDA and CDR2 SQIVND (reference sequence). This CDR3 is CASKVLAGQATDTQYF. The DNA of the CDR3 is TGTGCCAGTAAGGTTTTAGCGGGGCAGGCTACAGATACGCAGTATTTT.